This T cell receptor beta chain was sequenced in a study of blood T cell repertoires in COVID-19. Study information: COVID-19 samples, acute and convalescent, were from the United States, Italy and Spain. PBMCs, B-cell-depleted T cells, or T cells were the source of the cDNA or gDNA that made up the material.

Study processing details: For nucleated cells, counts were estimated from reference gene primer amplification. Profiled with immunoSEQ multiplex PCR; TCRdb holds only in-frame clones, not every one. V and J calls and clone size come straight from that table; D and trimming were deduced from the DNA. The sample lists some 68,000 clones, roughly nine tenths occurring once. CDR1 is SEHNR, CDR2 FQNEAQ, per germline (reference sequence). The CDR3 has 14 amino acids. V dropped 5 bases and J dropped 6; count of bases not matched to a gene: 8. The sequence came from a middle-aged man with active COVID-19. Sequenced material: peripheral blood. The V call is TRBV7-9, the J call TRBJ2-7; 9 bases align to TRBD2. CDR3 loop: CASSTAGGRGEQYF. The CDR3 nucleotides read TGTGCCAGCAGCACGGCGGGCGGGAGGGGCGAGCAGTACTTC.